A single sample gave rise to the 27 T cell receptor beta chains below, sequenced in a study of T cells in Graves' hyperthyroidism and ophthalmopathy. RNA transcripts served as the template for amplifying TCR beta CDR3 regions. HTBI primers drove first-round RT-PCR of the TCR CDR3. MiXCR, run by TCRdb on the multiplex PCR reads, gives a single entry per CDR3 protein. The table lists 600,000 or so distinct CDR3 sequences, 14% of them singletons. The sample was blood. These receptors were taken from a woman aged 18 to 35 with Graves' ophthalmopathy.

Regarding this clonotype: A single base separates this from a much larger clone, so it may be a read error. The chain recombines TRBV9 with TRBJ2-3; D uncertain. Per germline, CDR1 SGDLS and CDR2 YYNGEE. CDR3 length equals 15 residues. Trimming left V 0 bases short and J 2 bases short, with 10 bases between. CDR3 sequence: CASSVVRLPTDTQYF. The DNA for the CDR3 is TGTGCCAGCAGCGTAGTCAGGCTACCCACAGATACGCAGTATTTT.

This clonotype was recorded at least ten times. At one of its ends the junction is not consistent with the germline gene, which may arise from a read error. This chain joins TRBV7-8 and TRBJ2-1; D not certain. The CDR3 totals 15 residues. CDR1 is SGHVS and CDR2 is FQNEAQ in the germline V gene. CDR3 DNA: TGTGCCAGCAGCTCTCTGAGCACTCCCTACAATGAGCAGCTCTTC. This sequence encodes CASSSLSTPYNEQLF.

The sample holds many counts of this clonotype. V and J are TRBV6-1 and TRBJ2-3, with D unresolved. Germline V lookup: CDR1 MNHNS, CDR2 SASEGT. Trimming took 7 bases from V and 0 from J, leaving 5 bases between them. The CDR3 runs to 12 residues. DNA for the CDR3: TGTGCCAGCATGGGGAGCACAGATACGCAGTATTTT. Residues: CASMGSTDTQYF.

This clonotype came up many times. The rearrangement uses TRBV24-1 and TRBJ2-5, with D tentatively TRBD1 or TRBD2 (5 bases each). In germline, CDR1 is KGHDR, CDR2 SFDVKD. V lost 3 bases and J 7 bases, leaving 14 bases between the germline ends. The CDR3 runs to 14 residues. This CDR3 reads CATSDPRGLLTQYF. The CDR3 coding sequence is TGTGCCACCAGTGATCCCCGGGGCTTGTTGACCCAGTACTTC.

Ten or more counts support this clonotype. The J gene is TRBJ1-3, the V gene TRBV3-1; D possibly corresponds to TRBD1 (6 bases). The CDR3 runs 14 residues. The germline V gene has CDR1 LGHDT and CDR2 YNNKEL (reference sequence). V lost 0 bases and J 6 bases, leaving 9 bases between the germline ends. CDR3 nucleotides: TGTGCCAGCAGCCAAGAAAACAGGGAAAACACCATATATTTT. This codes for CASSQENRENTIYF.

This clonotype has ten or more counts. The J gene is TRBJ2-5, the V gene TRBV20-1; 12 bases line up with TRBD2. After removal of 6 bases from V and 5 bases from J, the junction contained 7 bases not matched to a gene. CDR1 and CDR2 (germline): DFQATT, SNEGSKA (reference sequence). The CDR3 sequence is 14 residues long. The CDR3 loop is CSATRTSGTETQYF. DNA for the CDR3: TGCAGTGCCACCCGGACTAGCGGGACCGAGACCCAGTACTTC.

This clonotype was observed a few times. V and J are TRBV5-5 and TRBJ2-1; 14 bases map to TRBD2. The J segment lost 2 bases and the V segment lost 4 bases, leaving 8 bases of the junction unmatched. CDR1 is SGHKS, CDR2 YYEKEE, per germline (reference sequence). The CDR3 is 18 residues long. The CDR3 coding sequence is TGTGCCAGCAGCCTGGGGACTAGCGGGAGAGTACCCTACAATGAGCAGTTCTTC. This translates into CASSLGTSGRVPYNEQFF.

The V and J genes are TRBV15 and TRBJ1-4; a possible D gene is TRBD1 (5 bases). This CDR3 is built from 15 residues. Germline CDR1 LNHNV, CDR2 YYDKDF (reference sequence). Trimming removed 2 bases at V and 5 bases at J, with 12 bases between. The CDR3 DNA is TGTGCCACCAGCAGACAGACAGTGTTGAATGAAAAACTGTTTTTT. Amino acids: CATSRQTVLNEKLFF.

This clonotype was detected many times. The chain joins TRBV19 to TRBJ2-7; 9 positions match TRBD2. Germline V CDR1 and CDR2: LNHDA, SQIVND (reference sequence). J gave up 3 bases and V 4 bases, and 7 bases lay outside the gene matches. The CDR3 contains 15 residues. CDR3 DNA sequence: TGTGCCAGTAGTACCCTAGCGGGAAGTGGCTACGAGCAGTACTTC. Protein sequence: CASSTLAGSGYEQYF.

The chain combines TRBV5-5 with TRBJ2-2; no definite D call. Trimming shortened V by 4 bases and J by 4 bases, and 11 bases separated the two germline ends. The CDR3 extends over 14 amino acids. CDR1 and CDR2 (germline): SGHKS, YYEKEE (reference sequence). CDR3: CASSPVRSTGELFF. The CDR3 coding sequence is TGTGCCAGCAGCCCCGTCCGAAGCACCGGGGAGCTGTTTTTT.

The chain joins TRBV28 to TRBJ2-2; D may correspond to TRBD1 or TRBD2 (6 bases each). This CDR3 region has 14 residues. The ends were cut back, 5 bases at V and 8 bases at J, with 15 bases in the middle. The germline V gene encodes CDR1 MDHEN and CDR2 SYDVKM. In nucleotides, the CDR3 is TGTGCCAGCAGTCTACCTACAGGGAGGGGGGAGCTGTTTTTT. This gives the protein CASSLPTGRGELFF.

The CDR3 coding sequence is TGCAGTGCTGGGACTAGCGGCCCCACAGATACGCAGTATTTT. Its protein product is CSAGTSGPTDTQYF. V and J are TRBV20-1 and TRBJ2-3, with TRBD2 matching 11 bases. There are 14 residues in the CDR3. V lost 5 bases, J lost 2 bases, and 3 bases stayed unmatched. CDR1 is DFQATT and CDR2 is SNEGSKA in the germline V gene (reference sequence).

The V and J genes are TRBV6-1 and TRBJ1-2, with 11 bases lining up with TRBD1. The CDR3 is 17 residues long. Looked up from germline, CDR1 is MNHNS and CDR2 is SASEGT. J lost 5 bases, V lost 1 base, and 9 bases had no gene match. This chain's CDR3 is CASSEGTGGAFDYGYTF. CDR3 coding DNA: TGTGCCAGCAGTGAAGGGACAGGGGGCGCATTTGATTATGGCTACACCTTC.

This clonotype was counted many times. The V gene is TRBV9, the J gene TRBJ2-5, with 11 bases lining up with TRBD2. From germline, CDR1 is SGDLS and CDR2 YYNGEE. The CDR3 is 17 residues long. Unmatched junction bases numbered 8, after V lost 1 base and J lost 3 bases. The CDR3 nucleotides are TGTGCCAGCAGCGTAAGGGGGGGGACTAGCGGCGAAGAGACCCAGTACTTC. It yields the protein CASSVRGGTSGEETQYF.

At least ten counts were recorded for this clonotype. The chain joins TRBV7-3 to TRBJ2-1, with D possibly called TRBD1 or TRBD2 (8 bases each). This CDR3 region has 15 residues. CDR1 is SGHTA and CDR2 is FQGTGA in the germline V gene. V shed 5 bases and J shed 5 bases, with 16 bases lying between them. CDR3 DNA: TGTGCCAGCAGCCGCGACAGGGGACTAGACAATGAGCAGTTCTTC. Protein: CASSRDRGLDNEQFF. Combining the CDR3 with reference TRBV7-3 and TRBJ2-1 gives the whole variable domain GAGVSQTPSNKVTEKGKYVELRCDPISGHTALYWYRQSLGQGPEFLIYFQGTGAADDSGLPNDRFFAVRPEGSVSTLKIQRTERGDSAVYLCASSRDRGLDNEQFFGPGTRLTVL.

This rearrangement joins TRBV4-1 to TRBJ1-3, with TRBD1 matching 7 bases. CDR1 and CDR2 from the germline V gene are MGHRA and YSYEKL. The J segment lost 0 bases and the V segment lost 2 bases, leaving 4 bases of the junction unmatched. This CDR3 region has 16 residues. CDR3 sequence: CASSQPTGVSGNTIYF. The CDR3 nucleotides are TGCGCCAGCAGCCAACCCACAGGGGTCTCTGGAAACACCATATATTTT.

This clonotype has a count of ten or more. The gene calls are TRBV30 and TRBJ2-1; TRBD2 matches at 7 bases. This CDR3 spans 16 amino acids. Trimming took 1 base from V and 8 from J; bases not matched to a gene: 14. Germline V gives CDR1 GTSNPN, CDR2 SVGIG (reference sequence). In DNA form, the CDR3 reads TGTGCCTGGAGTGAAGGAGGACGGGGAGGGTTAGATGAGCAGTTCTTC. It is translated as CAWSEGGRGGLDEQFF.

This chain links TRBV5-4 with TRBJ1-1; TRBD1 is a possible D gene (5 bases). This CDR3 is built from 15 residues. The ends were cut back, 2 bases at V and 3 bases at J, with 14 bases in the middle. Germline V gives CDR1 SGHNT, CDR2 YYREEE (reference sequence). CDR3 DNA sequence: TGTGCCAGCAGCTTTTTTCAGGGTTGGGACACTGAAGCTTTCTTT. This codes for CASSFFQGWDTEAFF.

Worth noting for this clonotype: A single base separates this from a much larger clone, so it may be a read error. The chain uses TRBV7-3 and TRBJ2-2; D is ambiguous. The ends were cut back, 5 bases at V and 5 bases at J, with 9 bases in the middle. The germline V gene encodes CDR1 SGHTA and CDR2 FQGTGA. This CDR3 comprises 13 residues. The CDR3 region is CASSIASTGELFF. The CDR3 DNA is TGTGCCAGCAGCATTGCTAGTACCGGGGAGCTGTTTTTT.

In this sample, this clonotype turned up many times. This chain links TRBV20-1 with TRBJ2-1, with D perhaps TRBD2 (6 bases). CDR1 DFQATT and CDR2 SNEGSKA come from the germline V gene (reference sequence). V was cut by 3 bases and J by 8 bases, with 17 bases left in between. This CDR3 has 14 amino acids. The CDR3 loop is CSASDGLALDEQFF. In DNA form, the CDR3 reads TGCAGTGCTAGCGATGGGCTAGCGTTGGATGAGCAGTTCTTC.

The table lists this clonotype with a count of one. The gene calls are TRBV2 and TRBJ2-4; D is perhaps TRBD1 (7 bases). Germline lookup yields CDR1 SNHLY and CDR2 FYNNEI. Trimming shortened V by 7 bases and J by 1 base, and 14 bases separated the two germline ends. There are 15 residues in the CDR3. CDR3 sequence: CASTPPGGAKNIQYF. CDR3 DNA: TGTGCCAGCACACCCCCAGGGGGGGCCAAAAACATTCAGTACTTC.

This clonotype came up many times. The gene calls are TRBV6-1 and TRBJ1-5, with 9 bases matching TRBD1. The trim removed 8 bases at V and 1 base at J, leaving 15 bases unmatched. Germline CDR1 is MNHNS and CDR2 is SASEGT. This CDR3 has 18 amino acids. The CDR3 DNA reads as TGTGCCAGCGACACAGGGGGCGGACGTGGATGGAGCAATCAGCCCCAGCATTTT. Translated, it gives CASDTGGGRGWSNQPQHF.

This clonotype was detected only a few times. The V call is TRBV6-5, the J call TRBJ1-4, with TRBD1 as a possible D gene (5 bases). Per germline, CDR1 MNHEY and CDR2 SVGAGI. The CDR3 extends over 16 amino acids. Trimming removed 0 bases at V and 0 bases at J, with 8 bases between. The CDR3 loop reads CASSYSGGATNEKLFF. DNA of the CDR3: TGTGCCAGCAGTTACTCGGGGGGGGCAACTAATGAAAAACTGTTTTTT.

This clonotype was picked up many times. This sequence joins TRBV6-1 and TRBJ2-5; tentatively, D is TRBD2 (7 bases). CDR1 is MNHNS and CDR2 is SASEGT in the germline V gene. V lost 4 bases, J lost 2 bases, and 14 bases lay in between. This CDR3 is built from 15 residues. CDR3 sequence: CASSVLRGAQETQYF. The CDR3 region has the DNA TGTGCCAGCAGTGTCCTCCGGGGGGCTCAAGAGACCCAGTACTTC.

The rearrangement joins TRBV27 to TRBJ2-1; D possibly corresponds to TRBD2 (6 bases). Trimming took 5 bases from V and 7 from J, leaving 21 bases between them. The CDR3 spans 16 residues. CDR1 and CDR2 from the germline V gene are MNHEY and SMNVEV (reference sequence). CDR3: CASSPSTSHWDNEQFF. CDR3 sequence (DNA): TGTGCCAGCAGTCCTTCAACTAGCCACTGGGATAATGAGCAGTTCTTC.

The rearrangement uses TRBV4-1 and TRBJ1-5; D unresolved. V was shortened by 2 bases and J by 0 bases, with 11 bases between the two germline ends. The V gene's germline CDR1 is MGHRA and CDR2 YSYEKL. This CDR3 has 16 amino acids. CDR3 sequence: CASSQSLGSSNQPQHF. The CDR3 DNA is TGCGCCAGCAGCCAAAGTCTAGGATCTAGCAATCAGCCCCAGCATTTT.

The chain uses TRBV19 and TRBJ1-2; 11 bases line up with TRBD1. This CDR3 region has 16 residues. Trimming at V came to 5 bases and at J to 3 bases, leaving 8 bases not matched to a gene. Germline values: CDR1 LNHDA, CDR2 SQIVND (reference sequence). CDR3 residues: CASSPRTGGADYGYTF. The CDR3 DNA reads TGTGCCAGTAGTCCGAGGACAGGGGGCGCTGACTATGGCTACACCTTC.